The 25 T cell receptor beta chains below were found in one sample sequenced in a study of shared clonotypes between healthy human individuals. Naive CD8 isolation took CD45RO-negative cells positively selected for CCR7 and excluded terminally differentiated effector memory CD45RA+ cells. Profiling relied on immunoSEQ multiplex PCR, and the TCRdb table lists in-frame clones only, not all of them. The sample lists about 820,000 clones, more than 85% seen once, with 24% in the top ten. The sample comprised naive CD8+ T cells sorted from blood. The receptor set was obtained from a man aged 25-45 years in good health.

The chain employs TRBV10-3 and TRBJ2-1; 12 nucleotides match TRBD1. The CDR3 has 15 amino acids. V was clipped by 2 bases and J by 8 bases; unmatched bases: 4. The V gene's germline CDR1 is ENHRY and CDR2 SYGVKD. CDR3 coding DNA: TGTGCCATCAGTGAGCCGGGACAGGGGGCTTATGAGCAGTTCTTC. Translating it yields CAISEPGQGAYEQFF.

The chain carries TRBV19 and TRBJ1-1, with D perhaps TRBD1 (6 bases). This CDR3 comprises 13 residues. Germline-derived CDR1 and CDR2 are LNHDA and SQIVND (reference sequence). Deletions cut 7 bases from V and 1 base from J, with 10 bases between. CDR3 coding DNA: TGTGCCAGTAACCCGACAGGGAACACTGAAGCTTTCTTT. Its protein is CASNPTGNTEAFF. The complete variable domain, with remaining parts taken from reference TRBV19 and TRBJ1-1, reads DGGITQSPKYLFRKEGQNVTLSCEQNLNHDAMYWYRQDPGQGLRLIYYSQIVNDFQKGDIAEGYSVSREKKESFPLTVTSAQKNPTAFYLCASNPTGNTEAFFGQGTRLTVV.

The rearrangement links TRBV7-6 to TRBJ1-4; 8 bases are a match to TRBD1. The V and J ends lost 4 bases and 8 bases, in that order; junction bases with no gene match: 6. Per germline, CDR1 SGHVS and CDR2 FNYEAQ. The CDR3 consists of 14 residues. CDR3 loop: CASSSSGTGEKLFF. As DNA, the CDR3 is TGTGCCAGCAGCTCTTCAGGGACAGGCGAAAAACTGTTTTTT.

The rearrangement links TRBV27 to TRBJ2-7; 7 positions match TRBD1. CDR3 size: 16 residues. V lost 0 bases and J lost 3; bases outside the gene matches: 8. The germline CDR1 and CDR2 sequences are MNHEY and SMNVEV (reference sequence). Here the CDR3 DNA reads TGTGCCAGCAGTTTATCGTCCGGGACAGTGATCTACGAGCAGTACTTC. Its protein product is CASSLSSGTVIYEQYF.

The gene calls are TRBV11-2 and TRBJ2-7; D is perhaps TRBD2 (6 bases). The V gene lost 3 bases and the J gene lost 5 bases, with 23 bases spanning the gap. This CDR3 comprises 17 residues. The V gene's germline CDR1 is SGHAT and CDR2 FQNNGV. The CDR3 coding sequence is TGTGCCAGCAGCTTGGGTTATTTGTCCGGGGACTTCGACGAGCAGTACTTC. Residues: CASSLGYLSGDFDEQYF. The complete variable domain, with remaining parts taken from reference TRBV11-2 and TRBJ2-7, reads EAGVAQSPRYKIIEKRQSVAFWCNPISGHATLYWYQQILGQGPKLLIQFQNNGVVDDSQLPKDRFSAERLKGVDSTLKIQPAKLEDSAVYLCASSLGYLSGDFDEQYFGPGTRLTVT.

The CDR3 sequence: CASTWALGTSGRSGANVLTF. CDR3 nucleotides: TGTGCCAGCACTTGGGCACTCGGGACTAGCGGGAGGTCTGGGGCCAACGTCCTGACTTTC. The chain carries TRBV2 and TRBJ2-6, with 15 bases that match TRBD2. This CDR3 region has 20 residues. The V gene's germline CDR1 is SNHLY and CDR2 FYNNEI. V shed 7 bases, J shed 1 base, and the junction held 11 bases outside the gene matches.

V usage is TRBV27 and J usage is TRBJ1-6, with no clear D. This CDR3 contains 14 residues. The ends were cut back, 5 bases at V and 5 bases at J, with 10 bases in the middle. Per the germline V gene, CDR1 is MNHEY and CDR2 is SMNVEV (reference sequence). CDR3 residues: CASSIGIDNSPLHF. The CDR3 DNA reads TGTGCCAGCAGTATTGGGATTGATAATTCACCCCTCCACTTT.

The chain couples TRBV5-6 to TRBJ2-3; the match to TRBD2 covers 7 bases. The CDR3 loop spans 17 amino acids. From germline, CDR1 is SGHDT and CDR2 YYEEEE. J was trimmed by 3 bases and V by 0 bases; bases with no gene match: 10. The CDR3: CASSLGPLGGGTDTQYF. CDR3 DNA: TGTGCCAGCAGCTTGGGGCCGCTCGGGGGAGGGACAGATACGCAGTATTTT.

This clone was detected once. This chain links TRBV7-9 with TRBJ1-2; D is perhaps TRBD1 (6 bases). The CDR3 loop spans 13 amino acids. The V gene's germline CDR1 is SEHNR and CDR2 FQNEAQ (reference sequence). The V and J ends lost 5 bases and 8 bases respectively, with 15 bases between them. CDR3 protein: CASSQGGGGGYTF. In nucleotides, the CDR3 is TGTGCCAGCAGCCAGGGCGGGGGCGGGGGCTACACCTTC.

The CDR3 is CASSYGPGMDNEQFF. In DNA, the CDR3 is TGTGCCAGCAGTTATGGTCCGGGAATGGACAATGAGCAGTTCTTC. The genes are TRBV6-5 and TRBJ2-1; maybe TRBD2 (5 bases). The CDR3 covers 15 residues. Per the germline V gene, CDR1 is MNHEY and CDR2 is SVGAGI. V was pared by 3 bases and J by 5 bases, with 14 bases between.

This clone was seen more than once but under ten times. The V and J genes are TRBV18 and TRBJ1-1; D not certain. This CDR3 is 13 amino acids long. Trimming stripped 6 bases from V and 6 bases from J, with 14 bases between. Germline V CDR1 and CDR2: KGHSH, LQKENI. The DNA for the CDR3 is TGTGCCAGCTCTCCTACAGACAACGCTGAAGCTTTCTTT. Its protein is CASSPTDNAEAFF. Variable domain in full (rest from reference TRBV18 and TRBJ1-1): NAGVMQNPRHLVRRRGQEARLRCSPMKGHSHVYWYRQLPEEGLKFMVYLQKENIIDESGMPKERFSAEFPKEGPSILRIQQVVRGDSAAYFCASSPTDNAEAFFGQGTRLTVV.

V usage is TRBV2 and J usage is TRBJ2-1; D may be TRBD2 (6 bases). This CDR3 has 13 residues. The germline gives CDR1 SNHLY, CDR2 FYNNEI. Trimming took off 8 bases at V and 5 bases at J, with 13 bases between the two ends. This chain's CDR3 is CASVIGTHNEQFF. The CDR3 DNA follows: TGTGCCAGCGTCATAGGGACTCACAATGAGCAGTTCTTC.

With respect to this clone: Other DNA sequences in this specimen translate into the identical CDR3. The gene calls are TRBV19 and TRBJ1-1; D is unclear. In germline, CDR1 is LNHDA, CDR2 SQIVND (reference sequence). Trimming removed 3 bases at V and 0 bases at J, with 5 bases between. This CDR3 contains 13 residues. The CDR3 nucleotides read TGTGCCAGTAGTATTAGCATGAACACTGAAGCTTTCTTT. The encoded protein is CASSISMNTEAFF.

The rearrangement uses TRBV19 and TRBJ1-1; D perhaps matches TRBD1 (6 bases). The V and J ends lost 5 bases and 0 bases respectively, with 13 bases between them. Germline loops: CDR1 LNHDA, CDR2 SQIVND (reference sequence). The CDR3 sequence is 15 residues long. In DNA form, the CDR3 reads TGTGCCAGTAGTGATCGGACAGTCATGAACACTGAAGCTTTCTTT. Protein: CASSDRTVMNTEAFF.

The V gene is TRBV29-1, the J gene TRBJ1-4; TRBD1 might be the D (5 bases). Germline V gene lookup returns CDR1 SQVTM and CDR2 ANQGSEA. The CDR3 runs to 13 residues. Trimming removed 6 bases from V and 1 base from J, with 9 bases in between. This chain's CDR3 is CSVVDRTNEKLFF. The CDR3 DNA reads TGCAGCGTCGTAGACAGAACTAATGAAAAACTGTTTTTT.

The chain joins TRBV25-1 to TRBJ1-4; no clear D gene. The CDR3 contains 12 residues. Germline CDR1 is MGHDK and CDR2 is SYGVNS. Trimming pared 4 bases from V and 6 bases from J, leaving 6 bases between. The CDR3 is CASSAYDEKLFF. The DNA for the CDR3 is TGTGCCAGCAGTGCGTACGATGAAAAACTGTTTTTT. Full variable domain (missing parts from reference TRBV25-1 and TRBJ1-4): EADIYQTPRYLVIGTGKKITLECSQTMGHDKMYWYQQDPGMELHLIHYSYGVNSTEKGDLSSESTVSRIRTEHFPLTLESARPSHTSQYLCASSAYDEKLFFGSGTQLSVL.

J is TRBJ2-3 and V is TRBV9; D might be TRBD2 (5 bases). The CDR3 has 16 amino acids. V gave up 0 bases and J gave up 3 bases, with 14 bases separating them. The germline V gene encodes CDR1 SGDLS and CDR2 YYNGEE. The CDR3 spells CASSVAGPRGTDTQYF. In DNA, the CDR3 is TGTGCCAGCAGCGTAGCCGGACCGAGAGGGACAGATACGCAGTATTTT.

The chain combines TRBV5-5 with TRBJ2-1; the match to TRBD1 covers 9 bases. CDR1 is SGHKS, CDR2 YYEKEE, per germline (reference sequence). Trimming removed 1 base from V and 8 bases from J; junction bases left unmatched: 7. This CDR3 has 15 amino acids. The CDR3 bases are TGTGCCAGCAGCTTGTGGGGGGACAGGGACCATGAGCAGTTCTTC. It yields the protein CASSLWGDRDHEQFF.

This clone has more than one count but fewer than ten. J is TRBJ1-2 and V is TRBV29-1; tentatively, D is TRBD1 (5 bases). The CDR3 is 12 residues long. V was clipped by 5 bases and J by 4 bases, with 11 bases between them. The V gene's germline CDR1 is SQVTM and CDR2 ANQGSEA. The CDR3 reads CSVPDRAYGYTF. The CDR3 nucleotides read TGCAGCGTTCCCGACAGAGCCTATGGCTACACCTTC.

This chain links TRBV28 with TRBJ2-3; 16 positions match TRBD2. V was pared by 5 bases and J by 2 bases, with 4 bases of the junction left unmatched. Germline lookup yields CDR1 MDHEN and CDR2 SYDVKM. The CDR3 spans 17 residues. The CDR3 sequence is CASSPGTSGRATDTQYF. For the CDR3, the DNA is TGTGCCAGCAGTCCTGGGACTAGCGGGAGGGCCACAGATACGCAGTATTTT. Full variable domain (remainder filled in from reference TRBV28 and TRBJ2-3): DVKVTQSSRYLVKRTGEKVFLECVQDMDHENMFWYRQDPGLGLRLIYFSYDVKMKEKGDIPEGYSVSREKKERFSLILESASTNQTSMYLCASSPGTSGRATDTQYFGPGTRLTVL.

The V and J genes are TRBV7-9 and TRBJ2-7; 7 positions match TRBD1. The CDR3 spans 15 residues. CDR1 is SEHNR and CDR2 is FQNEAQ in the germline V gene (reference sequence). V dropped 6 bases and J dropped 1; count of bases not matched to a gene: 9. CDR3 in amino acids: CASSHTGDLSYEQYF. In DNA form, the CDR3 reads TGTGCCAGCAGTCACACAGGGGACCTATCCTACGAGCAGTACTTC.

About this clone itself: Other DNA sequences in this sample translate to the same CDR3. The rearrangement links TRBV6-1 to TRBJ2-7; D might be TRBD1 (5 bases). CDR1 and CDR2 (germline): MNHNS, SASEGT. The CDR3 runs to 14 residues. The V end was cut by 4 bases, the J end by 2 bases, with 12 bases between. The CDR3 DNA follows: TGTGCCAGCAGTGGATACCAGGGTACCTACGAGCAGTACTTC. This encodes CASSGYQGTYEQYF.

About this clone itself: Additional DNA sequences in this sample encode the identical CDR3. The CDR3 nucleotides are TGTGCCAGCAGCCCTGACTCCTACGAGCAGTACTTC. This codes for CASSPDSYEQYF. This chain links TRBV28 with TRBJ2-7; D unresolved. The CDR3 is 12 amino acids. Germline-derived CDR1 and CDR2 are MDHEN and SYDVKM. The V end lost 6 bases, the J end lost 0 bases, and 6 bases lay between the germline ends.

The chain employs TRBV28 and TRBJ2-1, with TRBD2 matching 7 bases. CDR3 size: 14 residues. From germline, CDR1 is MDHEN and CDR2 SYDVKM. V trimming: 3 bases; J trimming: 9 bases; junction bases outside the gene matches: 8. The CDR3 sequence is CASSFVAGVGEQFF. The CDR3 bases are TGTGCCAGCAGTTTCGTCGCGGGAGTGGGTGAGCAGTTCTTC.

This chain joins TRBV5-1 and TRBJ2-2; 10 bases match TRBD2. From germline, CDR1 is SGHRS and CDR2 YFSETQ. The CDR3 runs 17 residues. V lost 4 bases, J lost 0 bases, and 6 bases stayed unmatched. The CDR3 nucleotides read TGCGCCAGCAGCCCCGGACTAGCGGCCGCGAACACCGGGGAGCTGTTTTTT. Amino acid sequence: CASSPGLAAANTGELFF.